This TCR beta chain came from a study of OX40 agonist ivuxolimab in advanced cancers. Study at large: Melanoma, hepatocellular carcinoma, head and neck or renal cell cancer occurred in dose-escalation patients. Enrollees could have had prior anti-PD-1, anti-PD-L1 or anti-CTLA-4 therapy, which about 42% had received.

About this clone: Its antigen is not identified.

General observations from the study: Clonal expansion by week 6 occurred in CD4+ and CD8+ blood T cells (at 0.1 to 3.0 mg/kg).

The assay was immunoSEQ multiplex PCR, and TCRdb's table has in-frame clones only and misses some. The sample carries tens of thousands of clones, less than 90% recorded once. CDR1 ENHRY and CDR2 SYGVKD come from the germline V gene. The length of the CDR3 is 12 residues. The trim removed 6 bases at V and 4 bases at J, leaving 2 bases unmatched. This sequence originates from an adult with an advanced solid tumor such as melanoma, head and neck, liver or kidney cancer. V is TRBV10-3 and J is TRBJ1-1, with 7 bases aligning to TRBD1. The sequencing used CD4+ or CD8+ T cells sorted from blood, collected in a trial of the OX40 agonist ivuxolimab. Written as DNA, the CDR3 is TGTGCCATCAGCAGGGGGGCCACTGAAGCTTTCTTT. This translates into CAISRGATEAFF.